This T cell receptor (beta chain) was identified during a study of T cells in Graves' hyperthyroidism and ophthalmopathy. The CDR3 regions of TCR beta were amplified from RNA transcripts. A first-round RT-PCR of the TCR CDR3 used the HTBI primer set. TCRdb reprocessed the multiplex PCR reads via MiXCR and lists one record per CDR3 protein. There are about 280,000 distinct CDR3 sequences in the sample; under 30% occur only once, and roughly a quarter lies in the top ten. Newly diagnosed hyperthyroidism, duration under 2 months, in patients aged 18 to 65. Uncontrolled infection, other autoimmune disease, pregnancy or lactation disqualified patients from enrolment. The study based diagnoses on clinical symptoms, serum thyroxine and TRAb, thyroid ultrasound and orbital computed tomography. Blood was obtained at the first hyperthyroidism diagnosis, which preceded any ophthalmopathy symptoms. The germline V gene has CDR1 MNHNS and CDR2 SASEGT. The CDR3 loop spans 14 amino acids. V dropped 10 bases and J dropped 1 base, with 13 bases sitting between them.

The material sequenced was blood. The clonotype was recovered from a man between 40 and 49 years old with Graves' hyperthyroidism that later progressed to Graves' ophthalmopathy. The chain links TRBV6-1 to TRBJ2-2; tentatively, D is TRBD1 or TRBD2 (5 bases each). CDR3 in amino acids: CATWDGWNTGELFF. The DNA for the CDR3 is TGTGCCACCTGGGACGGATGGAACACCGGGGAGCTGTTTTTT.